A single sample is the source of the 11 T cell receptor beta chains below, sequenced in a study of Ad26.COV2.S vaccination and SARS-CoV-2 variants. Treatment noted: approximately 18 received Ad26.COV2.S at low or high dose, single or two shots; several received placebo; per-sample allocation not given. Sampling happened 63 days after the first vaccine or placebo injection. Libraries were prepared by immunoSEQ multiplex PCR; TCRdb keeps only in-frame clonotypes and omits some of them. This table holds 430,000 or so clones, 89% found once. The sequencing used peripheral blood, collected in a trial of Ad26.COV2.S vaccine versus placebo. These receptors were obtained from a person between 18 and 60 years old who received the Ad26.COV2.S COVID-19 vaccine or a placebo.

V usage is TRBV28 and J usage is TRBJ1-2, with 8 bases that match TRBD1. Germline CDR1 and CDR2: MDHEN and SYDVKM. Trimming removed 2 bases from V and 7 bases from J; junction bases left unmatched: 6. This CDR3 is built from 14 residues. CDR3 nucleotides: TGTGCCAGCAGTTTACCCCTAGGACAGGGTGGCTACACCTTC. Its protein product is CASSLPLGQGGYTF.

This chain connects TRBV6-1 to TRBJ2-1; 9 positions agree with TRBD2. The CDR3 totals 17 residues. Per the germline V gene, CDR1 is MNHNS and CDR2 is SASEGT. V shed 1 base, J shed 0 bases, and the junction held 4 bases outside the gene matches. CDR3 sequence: CASSEGKAGGSYNEQFF. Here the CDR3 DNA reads TGTGCCAGCAGTGAAGGAAAAGCGGGAGGCTCCTACAATGAGCAGTTCTTC.

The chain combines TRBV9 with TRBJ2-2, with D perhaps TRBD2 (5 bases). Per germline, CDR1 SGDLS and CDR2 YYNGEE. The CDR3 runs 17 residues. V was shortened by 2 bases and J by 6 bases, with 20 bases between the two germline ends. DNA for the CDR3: TGTGCCAGCAGCGTGAGTCTGAATCGGGGTCGGGCCGGGGAGCTGTTTTTT. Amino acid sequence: CASSVSLNRGRAGELFF.

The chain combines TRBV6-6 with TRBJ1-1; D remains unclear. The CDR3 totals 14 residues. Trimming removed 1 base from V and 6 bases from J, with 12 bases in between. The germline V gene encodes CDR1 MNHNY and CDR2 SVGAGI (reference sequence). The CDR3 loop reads CASSYWPGPAEAFF. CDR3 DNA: TGTGCCAGCAGTTACTGGCCCGGGCCAGCTGAAGCTTTCTTT.

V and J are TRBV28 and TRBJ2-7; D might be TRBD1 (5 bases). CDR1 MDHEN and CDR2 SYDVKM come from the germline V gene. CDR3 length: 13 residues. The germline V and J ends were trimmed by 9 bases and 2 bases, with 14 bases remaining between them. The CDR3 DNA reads TGTGCCAGTACTAAAGGGGTGCCCTACGAGCAGTACGTC. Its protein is CASTKGVPYEQYV.

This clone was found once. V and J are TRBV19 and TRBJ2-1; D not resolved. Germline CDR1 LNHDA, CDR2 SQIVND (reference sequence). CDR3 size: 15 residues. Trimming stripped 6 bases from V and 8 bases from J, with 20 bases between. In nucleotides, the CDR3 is TGTGCCAGTAGCTCTCTTCGTGACGTTGCCTATGAGCAGTTCTTC. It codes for CASSSLRDVAYEQFF.

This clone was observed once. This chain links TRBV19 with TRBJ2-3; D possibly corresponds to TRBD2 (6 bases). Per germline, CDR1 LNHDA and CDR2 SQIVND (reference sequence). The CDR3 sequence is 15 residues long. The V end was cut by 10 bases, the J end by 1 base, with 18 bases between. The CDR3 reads CATRARASGTDTQYF. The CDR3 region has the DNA TGTGCCACAAGAGCCCGGGCTAGCGGCACAGATACGCAGTATTTT.

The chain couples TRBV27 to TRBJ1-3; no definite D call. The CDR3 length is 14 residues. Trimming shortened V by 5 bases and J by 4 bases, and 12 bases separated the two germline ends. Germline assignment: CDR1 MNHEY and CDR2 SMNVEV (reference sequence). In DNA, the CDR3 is TGTGCCAGCAGTGAACTAGGTCGGGGAAACACCATATATTTT. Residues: CASSELGRGNTIYF.

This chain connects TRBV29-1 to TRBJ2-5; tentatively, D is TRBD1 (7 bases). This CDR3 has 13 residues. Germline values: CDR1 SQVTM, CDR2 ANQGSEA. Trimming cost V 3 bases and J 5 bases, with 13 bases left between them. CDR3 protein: CSVETGRMETQYF. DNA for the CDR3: TGCAGCGTTGAGACAGGGAGGATGGAGACCCAGTACTTC.

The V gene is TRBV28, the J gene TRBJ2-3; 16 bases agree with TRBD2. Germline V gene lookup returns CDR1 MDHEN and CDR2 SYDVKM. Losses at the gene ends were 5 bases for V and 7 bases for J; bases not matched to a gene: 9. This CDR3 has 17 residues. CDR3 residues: CASSPLPGLAGGHTQYF. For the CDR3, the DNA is TGTGCCAGCAGTCCCCTTCCGGGACTAGCGGGGGGGCATACGCAGTATTTT. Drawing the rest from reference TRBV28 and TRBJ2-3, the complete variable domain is DVKVTQSSRYLVKRTGEKVFLECVQDMDHENMFWYRQDPGLGLRLIYFSYDVKMKEKGDIPEGYSVSREKKERFSLILESASTNQTSMYLCASSPLPGLAGGHTQYFGPGTRLTVL.

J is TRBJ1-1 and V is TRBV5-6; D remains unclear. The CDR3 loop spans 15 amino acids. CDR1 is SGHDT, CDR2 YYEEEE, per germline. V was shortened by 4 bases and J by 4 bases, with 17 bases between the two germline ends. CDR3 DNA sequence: TGTGCCAGCAGCCCACGGCTGTCCGAGGGCACTGAAGCTTTCTTT. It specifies CASSPRLSEGTEAFF.